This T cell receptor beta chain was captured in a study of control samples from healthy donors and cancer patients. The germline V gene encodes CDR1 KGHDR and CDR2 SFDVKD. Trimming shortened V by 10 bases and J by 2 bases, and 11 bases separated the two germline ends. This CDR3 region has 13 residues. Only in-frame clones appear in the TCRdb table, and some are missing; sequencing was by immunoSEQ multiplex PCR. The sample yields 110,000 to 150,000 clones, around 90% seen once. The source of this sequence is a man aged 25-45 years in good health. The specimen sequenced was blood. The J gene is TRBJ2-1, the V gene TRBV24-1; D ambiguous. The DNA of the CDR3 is TGTGCCACGCCACCCAGCGCCTACAATGAGCAGTTCTTC. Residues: CATPPSAYNEQFF.